Shown below are 28 T cell receptor beta chains from a single sample sequenced in a study of T cell repertoires in cytomegalovirus infection. A single record per CDR3 protein comes from TCRdb applying MiXCR to the reads. The profile covers hundreds of thousands of distinct CDR3 sequences, with 30% to 40% appearing a single time and roughly 20% taken by the ten largest. No antigen has been assigned to these receptors. Sample: cultured PBMCs, taken from culture after CMV antigen stimulation. The origin of the receptors is a human donor in good health (CMV status not recorded). Some clones in this sample may be carry-over from other donors' samples.

The chain is built from TRBV5-1 and TRBJ1-4, with 10 bases lining up with TRBD1. This CDR3 region has 15 residues. The germline CDR1 and CDR2 sequences are SGHRS and YFSETQ. V lost 5 bases to trimming and J lost 6 bases; unmatched junction nucleotides: 7. This CDR3 is CASSPIGTGDEKLFF. The DNA for the CDR3 is TGCGCCAGCAGTCCAATCGGGACAGGGGATGAAAAACTGTTTTTT.

The chain joins TRBV20-1 to TRBJ2-3, with D perhaps matching TRBD2 (5 bases). Germline V gene data show CDR1 as DFQATT and CDR2 as SNEGSKA (reference sequence). The CDR3 extends over 12 amino acids. The V end was cut by 6 bases, the J end by 4 bases, with 11 bases between. Here the CDR3 reads CSAQLDPDTQYF. The CDR3 region has the DNA TGCAGTGCCCAACTAGACCCAGATACGCAGTATTTT.

This clonotype showed up just a few times. The junction differs from germline at one of its ends, possibly a read error. The rearrangement uses TRBV19 and TRBJ2-1; 9 bases are shared with TRBD1. This CDR3 has 10 amino acids. Germline loops: CDR1 LNHDA, CDR2 SQIVND (reference sequence). CDR3 sequence reads: CASSRDRVVF. In DNA form, the CDR3 reads TGTGCCAGTAGTAGGGACAGGGTGGTCTTC.

The rearrangement joins TRBV20-1 to TRBJ2-5, with 8 bases aligning to TRBD2. The CDR3 extends over 13 amino acids. The junction had 6 bases not matched to a gene; V was cut back by 7 bases and J by 2 bases. Per germline, CDR1 DFQATT and CDR2 SNEGSKA (reference sequence). The CDR3 protein is CSGGGLVQETQYF. The CDR3 DNA follows: TGCAGTGGTGGGGGACTAGTGCAAGAGACCCAGTACTTC.

V usage is TRBV30 and J usage is TRBJ1-1; D remains unclear. The length of the CDR3 is 10 residues. CDR1 and CDR2 (germline): GTSNPN, SVGIG (reference sequence). With 3 bases removed from V and 4 bases from J, the gap between germline ends came to 3 bases. The CDR3 nucleotides are TGTGCCTGGAGAATCACTGAAGCTTTCTTT. It yields the protein CAWRITEAFF.

This clonotype appeared a few times. The chain combines TRBV7-6 with TRBJ1-1; D is uncertain. Trimming left V 5 bases short and J 3 bases short, with 7 bases between. Germline assignment: CDR1 SGHVS and CDR2 FNYEAQ. The CDR3 totals 12 residues. In nucleotides, the CDR3 is TGTGCCAGCAGCCCCTCGGACACTGAAGCTTTCTTT. It translates to CASSPSDTEAFF.

This clonotype was found a few times. This rearrangement joins TRBV28 to TRBJ1-1, with D tentatively TRBD1 (5 bases). Germline CDR1 reads MDHEN; CDR2 reads SYDVKM. The CDR3 has 12 residues. V lost 7 bases, J lost 0 bases, and 6 bases lay in between. DNA of the CDR3: TGTGCCAGCATGACAGTGAACACTGAAGCTTTCTTT. The encoded protein is CASMTVNTEAFF. Supplemented by reference TRBV28 and TRBJ1-1, the full variable domain reads DVKVTQSSRYLVKRTGEKVFLECVQDMDHENMFWYRQDPGLGLRLIYFSYDVKMKEKGDIPEGYSVSREKKERFSLILESASTNQTSMYLCASMTVNTEAFFGQGTRLTVV.

V usage is TRBV25-1 and J usage is TRBJ1-1; 7 positions agree with TRBD1. V lost 6 bases, J lost 6 bases, and 10 bases stayed unmatched. This CDR3 contains 14 residues. Germline CDR1 reads MGHDK; CDR2 reads SYGVNS. CDR3 bases: TGTGCCAGCAGCCTAATACAGGGGTCTTCTGAAGCTTTCTTT. Amino acid sequence: CASSLIQGSSEAFF.

For the CDR3, the DNA is TGTGCCATGCATAGCGGGATAGAGCAGTTCTTC. Translating gives CAMHSGIEQFF. The chain has TRBV10-3 and TRBJ2-1; 8 bases match TRBD2. Trimming took 9 bases from V and 10 from J; bases not matched to a gene: 5. The CDR3 has 11 residues. Germline V gene sequence: CDR1 ENHRY, CDR2 SYGVKD.

V gene TRBV7-2 combines with J gene TRBJ2-1, with D possibly TRBD2 on 7 matching bases. V was cut by 0 bases and J by 4 bases, with 13 bases left in between. The germline V gene encodes CDR1 SGHTA and CDR2 FQGNSA. The CDR3 covers 16 residues. CDR3 sequence: CASSLAGGLEYNEQFF. CDR3 DNA sequence: TGTGCCAGCAGCTTAGCGGGGGGGCTGGAATACAATGAGCAGTTCTTC.

The chain uses TRBV6-2 or TRBV6-3 and TRBJ2-1, with a tentative D call TRBD1 (6 bases). Germline assignment: CDR1 MNHEY and CDR2 SVGEGT. This CDR3 comprises 17 residues. V lost 3 bases, J lost 0 bases, and 15 bases lay in between. The CDR3 nucleotides are TGTGCCAGCAGTTATAGGCCTGGGGGCCTCTCCTACAATGAGCAGTTCTTC. Protein product: CASSYRPGGLSYNEQFF.

The chain couples TRBV2 to TRBJ1-1, with a possible D match to TRBD1 (5 bases). The germline V gene has CDR1 SNHLY and CDR2 FYNNEI. The CDR3 runs 13 residues. V lost 5 bases, J lost 3 bases, and 10 bases lay in between. The CDR3 nucleotides read TGTGCCAGCAGTCGGGGGGTCCACACTGAAGCTTTCTTT. Protein sequence: CASSRGVHTEAFF.

This clonotype was seen a handful of times. V gene TRBV7-9 combines with J gene TRBJ2-1, with TRBD1 matching over 9 bases. Trimming cost V 4 bases and J 5 bases; bases outside gene matches: 6. CDR1 is SEHNR and CDR2 is FQNEAQ in the germline V gene (reference sequence). CDR3 length equals 15 residues. CDR3 in amino acids: CASSSNRGRDNEQFF. The CDR3 DNA is TGTGCCAGCAGCTCCAACAGGGGGCGAGACAATGAGCAGTTCTTC.

V usage is TRBV10-3 and J usage is TRBJ1-4; no firm D call. This CDR3 has 13 amino acids. Germline loops: CDR1 ENHRY, CDR2 SYGVKD. Trimming left V 3 bases short and J 4 bases short, with 6 bases between. The CDR3 region is CAISDGLNEKLFF. DNA of the CDR3: TGTGCCATCAGTGATGGTCTTAATGAAAAACTGTTTTTT.

This clonotype was seen more than once but under ten times. Here the CDR3 reads CASSEDVSRVGEQFF. The CDR3 coding sequence is TGTGCCAGCAGTGAAGATGTTAGTCGGGTGGGTGAGCAGTTCTTC. The chain carries TRBV6-1 and TRBJ2-1; D unclear. The CDR3 totals 15 residues. The V and J ends lost 1 base and 9 bases respectively, with 16 bases between them. Germline assignment: CDR1 MNHNS and CDR2 SASEGT.

The chain links TRBV11-2 to TRBJ2-5, with D perhaps given as TRBD1 or TRBD2 (5 bases each). The CDR3 has 14 residues. V was shortened by 3 bases and J by 3 bases, with 11 bases between the two germline ends. Germline values: CDR1 SGHAT, CDR2 FQNNGV. CDR3: CASSFGTTEETQYF. DNA for the CDR3: TGTGCCAGCAGCTTCGGGACGACAGAAGAGACCCAGTACTTC.

The chain carries TRBV4-2 and TRBJ1-5; TRBD1 might be the D (5 bases). Germline CDR1 reads LGHNA; CDR2 reads YNFKEQ. CDR3 length: 17 amino acids. Trimming stripped 4 bases from V and 3 bases from J, with 19 bases between. CDR3 in DNA: TGTGCCAGCAGCCTATATCCCCGCGGGACGATCAATCAGCCCCAGCATTTT. Its protein is CASSLYPRGTINQPQHF.

The table lists this clonotype with a few counts. The rearrangement joins TRBV6-1 to TRBJ2-6; 11 nucleotides agree with TRBD2. The CDR3 totals 19 residues. The ends lost 1 base at V and 1 base at J; junction bases unmatched: 6. CDR1 and CDR2 from the germline V gene are MNHNS and SASEGT. CDR3 residues: CASSEDTSGSRSGANVLTF. The CDR3 DNA reads TGTGCCAGCAGTGAAGACACTAGCGGGAGTAGGTCTGGGGCCAACGTCCTGACTTTC.

Note on this clonotype: Germline and junction disagree at one end, which may indicate a read error. The chain is built from TRBV7-9 and TRBJ2-5; TRBD1 agrees at 10 bases. The CDR3 runs to 11 residues. The germline V gene encodes CDR1 SEHNR and CDR2 FQNEAQ (reference sequence). The CDR3 DNA follows: TGTGCCAGCAGCACCGGGACAGGGGACGACTTC. Amino acids: CASSTGTGDDF.

J is TRBJ1-5 and V is TRBV6-6; tentative D call: TRBD1 (6 bases). The germline gives CDR1 MNHNY, CDR2 SVGAGI (reference sequence). The V and J ends lost 7 bases and 7 bases respectively, with 20 bases between them. The CDR3 loop spans 15 amino acids. CDR3 amino acids: CASTPGRAGEQPQHF. Here the CDR3 DNA reads TGTGCCAGCACCCCAGGGAGGGCAGGGGAACAGCCCCAGCATTTT.

This chain uses TRBV7-2 with TRBJ2-3; D unresolved. The CDR3 totals 15 residues. Germline lookup yields CDR1 SGHTA and CDR2 FQGNSA. Trimming left V 6 bases short and J 6 bases short, with 19 bases between. CDR3: CASSPTFFPRDTQYF. The DNA for the CDR3 is TGTGCCAGCAGTCCTACATTCTTTCCCAGGGATACGCAGTATTTT.

V gene TRBV4-3 combines with J gene TRBJ2-1; 7 bases are shared with TRBD2. Trimming cost V 2 bases and J 0 bases; bases outside gene matches: 16. The CDR3 is 20 residues long. Germline CDR1 is LGHNA and CDR2 is YSLEER. The CDR3 sequence: CASSQMSLRLAELSYNEQFF. The CDR3 coding sequence is TGCGCCAGCAGCCAAATGTCCTTGCGGCTAGCGGAACTCTCCTACAATGAGCAGTTCTTC.

The V gene is TRBV7-8, the J gene TRBJ2-7; 8 nucleotides line up with TRBD2. V was pared by 5 bases and J by 3 bases, with 9 bases of the junction left unmatched. Germline assignment: CDR1 SGHVS and CDR2 FQNEAQ. The CDR3 is made up of 15 amino acids. The CDR3 nucleotides are TGTGCCAGCAGCCCGAGCGGGAGTATAGGCTACGAGCAGTACTTC. This sequence encodes CASSPSGSIGYEQYF.

CDR3 DNA: TGTGCCAGCAGCGTAGGACTAGCGGGGTACACAGATACGCAGTATTTT. Its protein product is CASSVGLAGYTDTQYF. This chain links TRBV9 with TRBJ2-3; 11 bases are shared with TRBD2. The V gene end was trimmed by 0 bases and the J gene end by 2 bases; junction bases not matched to a gene: 2. Per the germline V gene, CDR1 is SGDLS and CDR2 is YYNGEE. The CDR3 has 16 amino acids.

This clonotype appeared a few times. The chain uses TRBV6-1 and TRBJ2-7, with 10 bases that match TRBD1. V shed 8 bases, J shed 10 bases, and the junction held 14 bases outside the gene matches. This CDR3 has 14 amino acids. Germline assignment: CDR1 MNHNS and CDR2 SASEGT. CDR3 sequence reads: CASGQGVGVRGQYF. CDR3 DNA sequence: TGTGCCAGCGGACAGGGGGTAGGTGTACGAGGACAGTACTTC.

This clonotype was detected many times. The gene calls are TRBV7-2 and TRBJ2-3; 9 nucleotides align to TRBD2. The CDR3 consists of 15 residues. After removal of 5 bases from V and 3 bases from J, the junction contained 6 bases not matched to a gene. The germline V gene has CDR1 SGHTA and CDR2 FQGNSA. This CDR3 reads CASSRSGGLTDTQYF. DNA of the CDR3: TGTGCCAGCAGCCGGAGCGGGGGGCTAACAGATACGCAGTATTTT.

This clonotype has a handful of counts. The genes are TRBV7-8 and TRBJ2-7, with a tentative D call TRBD1 (6 bases). The CDR3 spans 14 residues. The germline CDR1 and CDR2 sequences are SGHVS and FQNEAQ. The germline V and J ends were trimmed by 5 bases and 4 bases, with 15 bases remaining between them. The CDR3 DNA reads TGTGCCAGCAGCGCGACAGGCCCGGTATACGAGCAGTACTTC. Translating gives CASSATGPVYEQYF. Supplemented by reference TRBV7-8 and TRBJ2-7, the full variable domain reads GAGVSQSPRYKVAKRGQDVALRCDPISGHVSLFWYQQALGQGPEFLTYFQNEAQLDKSGLPSDRFFAERPEGSVSTLKIQRTQQEDSAVYLCASSATGPVYEQYFGPGTRLTVT.

This clonotype appeared many times. This sequence joins TRBV7-2 and TRBJ2-5; 9 bases agree with TRBD2. The V segment lost 6 bases and the J segment 5 bases; nucleotides outside the gene matches: 7. The CDR3 has 14 residues. Germline CDR1 and CDR2: SGHTA and FQGNSA. CDR3 residues: CASRRAGGGETQYF. CDR3 coding DNA: TGTGCCAGCAGAAGGGCGGGAGGGGGGGAGACCCAGTACTTC.